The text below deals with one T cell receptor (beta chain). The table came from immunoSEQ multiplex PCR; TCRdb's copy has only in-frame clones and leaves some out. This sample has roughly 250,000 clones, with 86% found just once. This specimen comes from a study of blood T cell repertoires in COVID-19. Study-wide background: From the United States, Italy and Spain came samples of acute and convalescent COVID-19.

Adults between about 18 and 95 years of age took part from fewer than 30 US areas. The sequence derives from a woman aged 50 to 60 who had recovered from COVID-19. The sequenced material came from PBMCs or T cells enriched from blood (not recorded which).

The CDR3 DNA reads as TGTGCCAGCAGCATACGACTAGCGGGGGCAGATACGCAGTATTTT. Amino acid sequence: CASSIRLAGADTQYF. The rearrangement links TRBV7-2 to TRBJ2-3, with 12 bases aligning to TRBD2. Germline V gene data show CDR1 as SGHTA and CDR2 as FQGNSA. The CDR3 totals 15 residues. Trimming removed 5 bases from V and 4 bases from J; junction bases left unmatched: 4.